One and the same sample provided the 5 T cell receptor beta chains below, sequenced in a study of T cells after yellow fever vaccination. MiXCR, applied by TCRdb to the 5' RACE reads, yields one record per CDR3 protein. The sample includes roughly 260,000 distinct CDR3 sequences, around 13% of them seen just once. Sequencing used CD4+ T cells sorted from PBMCs, obtained 45 days after the yellow fever booster vaccination. The receptor set was obtained from a man between 25 and 39 years old who received the YFV17D yellow fever vaccine.

This clonotype was seen many times. The chain couples TRBV20-1 to TRBJ2-1; D uncertain. V was trimmed by 0 bases and J by 8 bases, leaving 8 bases between them. The germline V gene has CDR1 DFQATT and CDR2 SNEGSKA (reference sequence). The CDR3 consists of 12 residues. CDR3: CSARDPTYEQFF. Written as DNA, the CDR3 is TGCAGTGCTAGAGATCCGACTTATGAGCAGTTCTTC.

This clonotype was detected many times. The J gene is TRBJ2-1, the V gene TRBV28, with TRBD2 identical over 7 bases. The CDR3 totals 15 residues. CDR1 MDHEN and CDR2 SYDVKM come from the germline V gene. Trimming removed 8 bases from V and 6 bases from J; junction bases left unmatched: 13. CDR3 sequence (DNA): TGTGCCAGCCTTTCTTCGGGGCTAGCGGCCAATGAGCAGTTCTTC. Protein sequence: CASLSSGLAANEQFF.

The chain recombines TRBV7-9 with TRBJ2-7; 10 nucleotides match TRBD1. CDR3 length: 16 residues. Germline CDR1 SEHNR, CDR2 FQNEAQ (reference sequence). V dropped 3 bases and J dropped 6; count of bases not matched to a gene: 11. DNA of the CDR3: TGTGCCAGCAGCTTCGAACCGGGACAGGGGATCTTCGAGCAGTACTTC. It yields the protein CASSFEPGQGIFEQYF.

The gene calls are TRBV7-9 and TRBJ2-2, with D uncertain. Between the trimmed V and J ends, which lost 5 bases and 1 base, there was a span of 8 bases. This CDR3 has 14 residues. Germline values: CDR1 SEHNR, CDR2 FQNEAQ (reference sequence). The CDR3 loop is CASSRSMNTGELFF. In DNA, the CDR3 is TGTGCCAGCAGCAGGTCAATGAACACCGGGGAGCTGTTTTTT. Full variable domain (missing parts from reference TRBV7-9 and TRBJ2-2): DTGVSQNPRHKITKRGQNVTFRCDPISEHNRLYWYRQTLGQGPEFLTYFQNEAQLEKSRLLSDRFSAERPKGSFSTLEIQRTEQGDSAMYLCASSRSMNTGELFFGEGSRLTVL.

A remark on this clonotype: Compared with germline, one end of the junction differs, possibly owing to a read error. The rearrangement links TRBV5-5 to TRBJ2-7; D is undetermined. CDR3 length equals 15 residues. Germline V CDR1 and CDR2: SGHKS, YYEKEE (reference sequence). For the CDR3, the DNA is TGTGCCAGCAGCTCCGGTCAAAGGGCCTCCTACGAGCTGTACTTC. This gives the protein CASSSGQRASYELYF.